The 26 T cell receptor beta chains presented below share a single source sample, sequenced in a study of blood T cell repertoires in COVID-19. Clones were sequenced by immunoSEQ multiplex PCR, and TCRdb holds only the in-frame ones, with some missing. The sample holds 51,000 or so clones, approximately 83% seen once. The sample was peripheral blood. The receptors were sampled from a man between 65 and 80 years old with active COVID-19.

The chain links TRBV27 to TRBJ1-5, with 9 bases lining up with TRBD1. CDR1 MNHEY and CDR2 SMNVEV come from the germline V gene (reference sequence). The CDR3 sequence is 14 residues long. In DNA form, the CDR3 reads TGTGCTACCCGGAGGACAGGGGCCAATCAGCCCCAGCATTTT. It translates to CATRRTGANQPQHF.

This CDR3 is CASSQTSGGSYEQYF. The CDR3 DNA sequence: TGTGCCAGCAGCCAAACTAGCGGGGGTTCCTACGAGCAGTACTTC. The V gene is TRBV6-2 or TRBV6-3, the J gene TRBJ2-7; 11 nucleotides agree with TRBD2. Per germline, CDR1 MNHEY and CDR2 SVGEGT. The length of the CDR3 is 15 residues. V dropped 6 bases and J dropped 1; count of bases not matched to a gene: 5.

This clone was counted a single time. The chain has TRBV24-1 and TRBJ1-1; 7 bases line up with TRBD1. This CDR3 comprises 15 residues. J lost 4 bases, V lost 7 bases, and 11 bases had no gene match. CDR1 and CDR2 from the germline V gene are KGHDR and SFDVKD. CDR3 sequence: CATRGRGRSGTEAFF. For the CDR3, the DNA is TGTGCCACCAGGGGAAGGGGGCGGTCGGGCACTGAAGCTTTCTTT.

This clone was counted a single time. The chain recombines TRBV7-9 with TRBJ2-3, with 10 bases identical to TRBD2. With V trimmed by 0 bases and J by 2 bases, 2 bases remained unmatched. Looked up from germline, CDR1 is SEHNR and CDR2 is FQNEAQ (reference sequence). This CDR3 region has 16 residues. The DNA of the CDR3 is TGTGCCAGCAGCTTAGCTAGCGGGGGGTCCACAGATACGCAGTATTTT. It yields the protein CASSLASGGSTDTQYF.

The genes are TRBV7-9 and TRBJ1-2; TRBD1 matches 7 bases. Germline V gene data show CDR1 as SEHNR and CDR2 as FQNEAQ (reference sequence). V trimming: 5 bases; J trimming: 4 bases; junction bases outside the gene matches: 4. The CDR3 loop spans 13 amino acids. The CDR3 DNA is TGTGCCAGCAGCCCGGGACAGATCTATGGCTACACCTTC. Its translation: CASSPGQIYGYTF.

The CDR3 is CASSLGGRNEQFF. The CDR3 DNA is TGTGCCAGCAGCTTAGGAGGGCGGAATGAGCAGTTCTTC. The V call is TRBV7-3, the J call TRBJ2-1; D possibly corresponds to TRBD2 (6 bases). The CDR3 is 13 amino acids. V was pared by 2 bases and J by 7 bases, with 9 bases between. From germline, CDR1 is SGHTA and CDR2 FQGTGA.

The chain combines TRBV10-2 with TRBJ1-6; 7 bases fit TRBD1. The trim removed 10 bases at V and 8 bases at J, leaving 14 bases unmatched. The CDR3 contains 15 residues. The germline V gene has CDR1 WSHSY and CDR2 SAAADI. The DNA for the CDR3 is TGCGCCACCTATGATGGCCTAGGGGGCGATTCACCCCTCCACTTT. This sequence encodes CATYDGLGGDSPLHF.

This clone was seen more than once but under ten times. The same CDR3 can be traced to other DNA sequences in this sample. The chain is built from TRBV7-9 and TRBJ2-2; D not certain. Per the germline V gene, CDR1 is SEHNR and CDR2 is FQNEAQ (reference sequence). Deletions cut 1 base from V and 3 bases from J, with 3 bases between. This CDR3 has 13 amino acids. CDR3 sequence: CASSLVDTGELFF. The CDR3 DNA is TGTGCCAGCAGCTTAGTAGACACCGGGGAGCTGTTTTTT.

This sequence joins TRBV4-2 and TRBJ1-6; 8 bases map to TRBD1. Germline trimming cut 3 bases from V and 7 bases from J; bases unmatched to any gene: 8. CDR1 is LGHNA, CDR2 YNFKEQ, per germline. CDR3 size: 16 residues. As DNA, the CDR3 is TGTGCCAGCAGCCACGGGGACAGGAGGTTCAATTCACCCCTCCACTTT. It encodes CASSHGDRRFNSPLHF.

The rearrangement links TRBV21-1 to TRBJ2-1; the table's D call TRBD2 went unverified against the DNA. TRBV21-1 is a known pseudogene. The CDR3 loop spans 15 amino acids. The CDR3 here is CASSFSGGRGNEQFF. The DNA of the CDR3 is TGTGCCAGCAGCTTCTCCGGGGGGAGGGGTAATGAGCAGTTCTTC.

V gene TRBV3-1 (or the pseudogene TRBV3-2) combines with J gene TRBJ2-3; maybe TRBD2 (5 bases). The V and J ends lost 0 bases and 3 bases respectively, with 10 bases between them. The CDR3 covers 15 residues. CDR1 is LGHDT and CDR2 is YNNKEL in the germline V gene (reference sequence). CDR3 coding DNA: TGTGCCAGCAGCCAAGATGGAGCGGCGACAGATACGCAGTATTTT. The encoded protein is CASSQDGAATDTQYF.

The chain uses TRBV3-1 (or the pseudogene TRBV3-2) and TRBJ2-5; 8 nucleotides align to TRBD2. The length of the CDR3 is 14 residues. J gave up 5 bases and V 4 bases, and 6 bases lay outside the gene matches. Looked up from germline, CDR1 is LGHDT and CDR2 is YNNKEL (reference sequence). For the CDR3, the DNA is TGTGCCAGCAGCCCGGGGGGGTTAGGGGAGACCCAGTACTTC. Translation: CASSPGGLGETQYF.

The rearrangement uses TRBV2 and TRBJ1-1; maybe TRBD1 (5 bases). The CDR3 loop spans 13 amino acids. In germline, CDR1 is SNHLY, CDR2 FYNNEI. The ends were cut back, 5 bases at V and 1 base at J, with 8 bases in the middle. CDR3 in amino acids: CASSLDTNTEAFF. DNA of the CDR3: TGTGCCAGCAGTCTGGACACGAACACTGAAGCTTTCTTT. The full variable domain, its missing parts supplied by reference TRBV2 and TRBJ1-1, is EPEVTQTPSHQVTQMGQEVILRCVPISNHLYFYWYRQILGQKVEFLVSFYNNEISEKSEIFDDQFSVERPDGSNFTLKIRSTKLEDSAMYFCASSLDTNTEAFFGQGTRLTVV.

This chain connects TRBV7-9 to TRBJ1-1; TRBD1 might be the D (5 bases). Trimming removed 5 bases at V and 6 bases at J, with 10 bases between. In germline, CDR1 is SEHNR, CDR2 FQNEAQ (reference sequence). CDR3 length: 12 residues. The CDR3 sequence is CASSPRVSEAFF. The CDR3 DNA sequence: TGTGCCAGCAGCCCCAGGGTCTCTGAAGCTTTCTTT. The whole variable domain, remainder taken from reference TRBV7-9 and TRBJ1-1, is DTGVSQNPRHKITKRGQNVTFRCDPISEHNRLYWYRQTLGQGPEFLTYFQNEAQLEKSRLLSDRFSAERPKGSFSTLEIQRTEQGDSAMYLCASSPRVSEAFFGQGTRLTVV.

This clone came up a few times. The chain uses TRBV4-1 and TRBJ2-5; 9 nucleotides agree with TRBD2. The CDR3 is 14 amino acids. Germline V gene sequence: CDR1 MGHRA, CDR2 YSYEKL. The ends lost 4 bases at V and 5 bases at J; junction bases unmatched: 5. The CDR3 sequence: CASSPVSGGETQYF. The CDR3 bases are TGCGCCAGCAGCCCAGTGAGCGGGGGGGAGACCCAGTACTTC.

A single count supports this clone. The chain employs TRBV12-3 or TRBV12-4 and TRBJ2-2, with D perhaps matching TRBD1 (5 bases). Trimming stripped 8 bases from V and 1 base from J, with 5 bases between. The length of the CDR3 is 12 residues. The CDR3: CASGQNTGELFF. The CDR3 coding sequence is TGTGCCAGCGGACAGAACACCGGGGAGCTGTTTTTT.

V is TRBV3-1 (or the pseudogene TRBV3-2) and J is TRBJ1-1, with no clear D. V was trimmed by 0 bases and J by 5 bases, leaving 7 bases between them. This CDR3 is built from 13 residues. CDR1 and CDR2 from the germline V gene are LGHDT and YNNKEL (reference sequence). This chain's CDR3 is CASSQDRGTEAFF. CDR3 in DNA: TGTGCCAGCAGCCAAGACCGAGGGACTGAAGCTTTCTTT.

The V call is TRBV5-1, the J call TRBJ2-1; 9 nucleotides agree with TRBD1. Germline lookup yields CDR1 SGHRS and CDR2 YFSETQ. After removal of 0 bases from V and 5 bases from J, the junction contained 0 bases not matched to a gene. The CDR3 has 14 amino acids. CDR3 bases: TGCGCCAGCAGCTTGGGACAGGGGGACAATGAGCAGTTCTTC. Encoded protein: CASSLGQGDNEQFF.

This chain uses TRBV3-1 (or the pseudogene TRBV3-2) with TRBJ1-3, with 9 nucleotides matching TRBD1. Germline V CDR1 and CDR2: LGHDT, YNNKEL (reference sequence). This CDR3 has 17 amino acids. V lost 3 bases and J lost 0; bases outside the gene matches: 6. CDR3 sequence reads: CASSQNRGQSSGNTIYF. Here the CDR3 DNA reads TGTGCCAGCAGCCAGAACAGGGGGCAGAGCTCTGGAAACACCATATATTTT.

The chain links TRBV7-2 to TRBJ2-5; 9 bases are a match to TRBD2. The V segment lost 5 bases and the J segment 3 bases; nucleotides outside the gene matches: 7. The germline V gene has CDR1 SGHTA and CDR2 FQGNSA. The CDR3 runs 15 residues. In DNA, the CDR3 is TGTGCCAGCAGCCGGAAGCGGGGGGCCGAAGAGACCCAGTACTTC. Encoded protein: CASSRKRGAEETQYF.

This clone is labeled as medium-sized (0.01 to 0.1%). This chain links TRBV6-2 or TRBV6-3 with TRBJ2-5; 8 bases are shared with TRBD2. Looked up from germline, CDR1 is MNHEY and CDR2 is SVGEGT. The CDR3 totals 18 residues. The junction had 16 bases not matched to a gene; V was cut back by 4 bases and J by 3 bases. The DNA of the CDR3 is TGTGCCAGCAGTTGCCGAAGGACTAGCCGGTGTCAAGAAGAGACCCAGTACTTC. Translation gives CASSCRRTSRCQEETQYF.

The chain joins TRBV6-2 or TRBV6-3 to TRBJ2-1, with 8 bases that match TRBD1. With 2 bases clipped from V and 6 bases from J, the junction kept 12 bases outside the gene matches. From germline, CDR1 is MNHEY and CDR2 SVGEGT. This CDR3 has 17 amino acids. CDR3 in amino acids: CASSYMVGQVRGNEQFF. The DNA of the CDR3 is TGTGCCAGCAGTTACATGGTGGGACAGGTCCGAGGCAATGAGCAGTTCTTC.

V gene TRBV11-2 combines with J gene TRBJ2-3, with 10 bases identical to TRBD2. Germline V gene sequence: CDR1 SGHAT, CDR2 FQNNGV. CDR3 size: 18 residues. Trimming at V came to 0 bases and at J to 2 bases, leaving 8 bases not matched to a gene. For the CDR3, the DNA is TGTGCCAGCAGCTTAGATTCGACTAGCGGGCCGCCCACAGATACGCAGTATTTT. Amino acid sequence: CASSLDSTSGPPTDTQYF.

The V call is TRBV3-1 (or the pseudogene TRBV3-2), the J call TRBJ2-6; 12 bases fit TRBD1. CDR3 length equals 16 residues. CDR1 LGHDT and CDR2 YNNKEL come from the germline V gene (reference sequence). Losses at the gene ends were 4 bases for V and 8 bases for J; bases not matched to a gene: 6. CDR3 loop: CASSPGTGGRSNVLTF. The DNA for the CDR3 is TGTGCCAGCAGCCCCGGGACAGGGGGCCGGTCCAACGTCCTGACTTTC.

The rearrangement links TRBV7-9 to TRBJ2-7; 8 bases align to TRBD1. Looked up from germline, CDR1 is SEHNR and CDR2 is FQNEAQ (reference sequence). This CDR3 has 14 amino acids. V lost 5 bases and J lost 3; bases outside the gene matches: 6. In DNA form, the CDR3 reads TGTGCCAGCAGCGGCTGGGACAGGCGCTACGAGCAGTACTTC. Translation: CASSGWDRRYEQYF.

The chain joins TRBV7-9 to TRBJ1-1; D is possibly TRBD1 (5 bases). This CDR3 spans 13 amino acids. V shed 5 bases and J shed 7 bases, with 14 bases lying between them. CDR1 is SEHNR, CDR2 FQNEAQ, per germline (reference sequence). The CDR3: CASSHTGGDEAFF. The CDR3, as DNA: TGTGCCAGCAGCCATACGGGGGGAGATGAAGCTTTCTTT.